The 8 T cell receptor beta chains below all came from one sample that was sequenced in a study of cytomegalovirus exposure and HLA in healthy donors. TCRdb's copy holds only in-frame clones and misses some; the assay was immunoSEQ multiplex PCR. The data contain some 170,000 clones, around nine tenths of them singletons. The sample taken for sequencing was PBMCs. The receptors originated from a man aged 25 to 45 in good health and CMV-seropositive.

The chain combines TRBV28 with TRBJ1-2; no reliable D call. The germline V and J ends were trimmed by 2 bases and 8 bases, with 18 bases remaining between them. From germline, CDR1 is MDHEN and CDR2 SYDVKM. The CDR3 is 15 residues long. The CDR3 sequence: CASSLHQPSPSGYTF. The CDR3 nucleotides read TGTGCCAGCAGTTTACACCAACCAAGCCCCTCGGGCTACACCTTC.

The rearrangement joins TRBV4-1 to TRBJ2-1; 13 bases are a match to TRBD2. This CDR3 has 15 amino acids. CDR1 is MGHRA, CDR2 YSYEKL, per germline. The ends lost 1 base at V and 9 bases at J; junction bases unmatched: 3. The CDR3 loop is CASSQGLAGGGEQFF. CDR3 sequence (DNA): TGCGCCAGCAGCCAAGGACTAGCGGGAGGAGGTGAGCAGTTCTTC.

This clone has at least ten counts. The chain employs TRBV7-9 and TRBJ2-5, with 11 bases lining up with TRBD2. Per the germline V gene, CDR1 is SEHNR and CDR2 is FQNEAQ (reference sequence). The CDR3 covers 15 residues. Trimming removed 4 bases from V and 2 bases from J; junction bases left unmatched: 3. CDR3 bases: TGTGCCAGCAGCTCGCGACTAGCGGGGCAAGAGACCCAGTACTTC. Translated: CASSSRLAGQETQYF.

The chain is built from TRBV11-3 and TRBJ2-7; 12 positions agree with TRBD1. CDR1 is SGHNT, CDR2 YENEEA, per germline. The length of the CDR3 is 15 residues. V gave up 5 bases and J gave up 7 bases; unmatched junction bases: 9. CDR3 residues: CASSPAGTGGGEQYF. In DNA form, the CDR3 reads TGTGCCAGCAGCCCTGCCGGGACAGGGGGCGGTGAGCAGTACTTC.

The V and J genes are TRBV6-4 and TRBJ1-2; perhaps TRBD1 as D (5 bases). The germline gives CDR1 MRHNA, CDR2 SNTAGT. The CDR3 runs to 15 residues. The V end was cut by 3 bases, the J end by 2 bases, with 13 bases between. CDR3 in amino acids: CASSEQSGTNYGYTF. The CDR3 nucleotides are TGTGCCAGCAGTGAGCAGTCAGGGACCAACTATGGCTACACCTTC.

The chain combines TRBV5-1 with TRBJ2-5, with a weak D call TRBD1 (6 bases). The CDR3 runs to 15 residues. Looked up from germline, CDR1 is SGHRS and CDR2 is YFSETQ. V was clipped by 4 bases and J by 4 bases, with 17 bases between them. CDR3 nucleotides: TGCGCCAGCAGCCTGCCGGCCGGCAGGGGAGAGACCCAGTACTTC. This encodes CASSLPAGRGETQYF.

This clone was counted once. J is TRBJ2-3 and V is TRBV6-6; unclear D gene. V was trimmed by 6 bases and J by 1 base, leaving 5 bases between them. Germline V CDR1 and CDR2: MNHNY, SVGAGI (reference sequence). This CDR3 is built from 12 residues. The CDR3 sequence: CASRSGTDTQYF. CDR3 coding DNA: TGTGCCAGCAGATCTGGCACAGATACGCAGTATTTT.

In regard to this clone: The sample carries other DNA sequences with the same CDR3. The V gene is TRBV6-6, the J gene TRBJ1-1; weak D call: TRBD1 (6 bases). CDR3 length equals 13 residues. Trimming cost V 6 bases and J 3 bases, with 11 bases left between them. The germline CDR1 and CDR2 sequences are MNHNY and SVGAGI (reference sequence). The CDR3 loop reads CASSYREDTEAFF. DNA of the CDR3: TGTGCCAGCAGCTACAGGGAGGACACTGAAGCTTTCTTT.